This T cell receptor beta chain was sequenced in a study of beta chain features in type 1 diabetes. Sorted CD4+ subsets: naive, central memory, regulatory, stem cell-like memory (CD45RO/CCR7/CD25/CD127/CD95/CD27 panel). Every bit of the isolated RNA underwent reverse transcription, so sequencing read expressed TCRB transcripts. Some clones are missing from TCRdb's copy, which holds only in-frame ones; the method was immunoSEQ multiplex PCR. The data contain more than 250,000 clones, approximately 16% of them singletons. On this clone itself: Antigen: not known.

Study-wide results and limits: For patients, the naive, central memory and Treg TCRB repertoires appeared more alike than for healthy donors. TCRB CDR3 length was moderately but significantly reduced in all four CD4+ subsets of Type 1 diabetes patients. Any PCR bias toward short templates would affect both groups alike.

Sequencing was performed on naive CD4+ T cells from blood. This sequence was found in a man aged 18 to 29 with type 1 diabetes.

CDR3 sequence (DNA): TGCGCCAGCAGCCAATTAGCGACCTACACAGATACGCAGTATTTT. The encoded protein is CASSQLATYTDTQYF. The chain employs TRBV4-1 and TRBJ2-3; tentative D call: TRBD2 (5 bases). Trimming removed 2 bases at V and 2 bases at J, with 11 bases between. Germline V gene lookup returns CDR1 MGHRA and CDR2 YSYEKL. The CDR3 length is 15 residues.